A selection of T cell receptor beta chains follows, all from one sample in a study of cytomegalovirus exposure and HLA in healthy donors. TCRdb's table, derived via immunoSEQ multiplex PCR, lists solely in-frame clones and lacks some. The sample has some 140,000 clones; under 80% are singletons. The sample was PBMCs. Source of these receptors: a man aged 30 to 39 in good health and CMV-seronegative. Both conserved end residues are trimmed from each CDR3.

CDR3 protein: ASSAYATGAYGYT; V gene: TRBV6-1
CDR3 protein: ASSTGQFYT; V gene: TRBV19
CDR3 protein: ASLPENQETQY; V gene: TRBV18
CDR3 protein: ASSLGAGGTDTQY; V gene: TRBV5-1
CDR3 protein: ASSGDPNQPQH; V gene: TRBV2
CDR3 protein: ASSLAGGTQETQY; V gene: TRBV27
CDR3 protein: ASSSDRGQETQY; V gene: TRBV5-6
CDR3 protein: ASSPRVVQGSYNEQF; V gene: TRBV18
CDR3 protein: ASSPDRVRAGELF; V gene: TRBV7-8
CDR3 protein: ASAIGTANTEAF; V gene: TRBV7-9
CDR3 protein: ASSWTGNQPQH; V gene: TRBV27
CDR3 protein: AIGDSYEQY; V gene: TRBV28
CDR3 protein: ASSQGRDRLS; V gene: TRBV4-1
CDR3 protein: ASPQDRTSGANYEQY; V gene: TRBV2
CDR3 protein: ASSYRGGYEQY; V gene: TRBV6-5
CDR3 protein: ASSQASTGGVDTQY; V gene: TRBV4-3
CDR3 protein: AWSVGGSSYEQY; V gene: TRBV30
CDR3 protein: ASSLFGGGGNQPQH; V gene: TRBV28
CDR3 protein: ASSGTGFHEQY; V gene: TRBV2
CDR3 protein: ATSGTGDQPQN; V gene: TRBV15
CDR3 protein: SVRGGLAYEQY; V gene: TRBV29-1
CDR3 protein: ASSPRGGGDYGYT; V gene: TRBV6-1
CDR3 protein: ASSPGSREQY; V gene: TRBV10-2
CDR3 protein: ASSQDRAYAGRPNNEQF; V gene: TRBV4-3
CDR3 protein: ASRAPGQGVDTEAF; V gene: TRBV13
CDR3 protein: ASSYSGQGDYGYT; V gene: TRBV6-5
CDR3 protein: ASSVRGDGYT; V gene: TRBV18
CDR3 protein: ASSLGQGSSEQY; V gene: TRBV7-9
CDR3 protein: ASSPLTGYSGANVLT; V gene: TRBV18
CDR3 protein: ASSVPRDSNMNTEAF; V gene: TRBV2
CDR3 protein: ASSDRDRGRKLF; V gene: TRBV6-1
CDR3 protein: ASSTIGGTGIYGYGYT; V gene: TRBV28
CDR3 protein: ASSLAGIAGELF; V gene: TRBV27
CDR3 protein: ASSPTSVAGANEKLF; V gene: TRBV7-9
CDR3 protein: ASSSDGRQETQY; V gene: TRBV7-2
CDR3 protein: ASSPRDRVDKAF; V gene: TRBV9
CDR3 protein: ATSRVIAGGGETQY; V gene: TRBV15
CDR3 protein: ASSEAYAGVQPQH; V gene: TRBV6-1
CDR3 protein: ASSQRESYEQY; V gene: TRBV5-4
CDR3 protein: ASSLKGAESSYEQY; V gene: TRBV5-1
CDR3 protein: ASSLPGGGGEQY; V gene: TRBV28
CDR3 protein: ASSFLASGNTIY; V gene: TRBV7-2
CDR3 protein: ASSSSGTGVGEQY; V gene: TRBV7-3
CDR3 protein: ASSQGTGYSNQPQH; V gene: TRBV16
CDR3 protein: ASSGQGAPTEAF; V gene: TRBV6-1
CDR3 protein: ASSQGRGRGGGTDTQY; V gene: TRBV4-2
CDR3 protein: ASTSVGQGTGANVLT; V gene: TRBV5-6
CDR3 protein: ASSEPSSYNEQF; V gene: TRBV6-1
CDR3 protein: ASSSGMNTEAF; V gene: TRBV6-5
CDR3 protein: ASRKVGRDPLH; V gene: TRBV6-1